Sequencing of this T cell receptor (beta chain) was carried out in a study of shared clonotypes between healthy human individuals (dated by TCRdb to between 2020 and 2021). Regarding the study in general: Three men and a couple of women, aged 18 to 49 years, made up the cohort. Per donor, three plates each were used for CD4 naive and CD4 memory, two for CD8 naive, and one for CD8 memory. To estimate repertoire size and how much clonotypes are shared between individuals, the study performed deep sequencing of blood TCR repertoires from a few healthy adults. To increase sequencing depth and limit assay-specific biases, different laboratories used diverse techniques to prepare libraries and sequence TCR repertoires. Leukapheresis yielded between about 0.94 and 8.9 billion PBMCs per donor. Beyond this particular receptor, the publication reports: Because the study included a small number of donors, the genetic and exposure-history diversity represented was limited. When a handful of donors were compared, the shared fraction of clonotypes was about 5.4% for naive CD4, 3% to 4% for naive CD8, 2.3% for memory CD4, and around 0.4% for memory CD8. Based on pairwise subsampling, the degree of clonotype sharing among donors was expected to be affected by sequencing depth. Naive subsets generally had larger estimated clonotype richness than memory subsets did. Only blood was sampled, and tissue TCR repertoires likely differ from those in blood. Higher generation probabilities were observed for clonotypes shared by all four sorted-subset donors than for non-shared clonotypes. Incomplete sequencing was indicated by rarefaction of sorted-subset datasets, despite the large sequencing depth.

The donors were healthy, HIV-negative adults with no recently reported acute infections or vaccinations. All donors were Caucasian adults living in Nashville, Tennessee, USA. CD4+ T cells were enriched by magnetic negative selection, after which naive cells were positively selected on CD45RA and the negative fraction was taken as the memory subset. Blood was collected by leukapheresis, and PBMCs were isolated by Ficoll-Histopaque density gradient centrifugation and then cryopreserved in liquid nitrogen vapor phase. Purity and quantity of every magnetically sorted T cell population were checked by analytical flow cytometry. Genomic DNA was isolated from every sorted fraction and measured by UV absorbance on a Nanodrop 2000c. TCR CDR3 regions were amplified from genomic DNA by multiplex PCR using the deep immunoSEQ assay. Genomic DNA extracted from each cell subset was distributed evenly over all wells of several immunoSEQ 96-well plates, and each plate served as one replicate. For sorted subsets, each replicate PCR was loaded with around 220 ng genomic DNA, equivalent to approximately 27,000 T cell genomes. Purified libraries were measured with a Qubit 3.0 fluorometer, size-checked on a Bioanalyzer 2100, and measured again with the KAPA Library Quantification kit. Every immunoSEQ 96-well plate was sequenced on a separate single-read 150-cycle Illumina NextSeq 550 flow cell. Processing in the source paper ran as follows. Because the immunoSEQ output included only junctional sequences and no quality scores, the filtering could not be the same as the filtering used for full-length reads. To assign V/J genes and CDR3, sequences were annotated against IMGT germline references using PyIR, a Python wrapper for IgBLAST v1.9. Any read was removed if the V/J assignment was weak (E-value above 1e-6), the CDR3 was missing, or the read contained stop codons, out-of-frame junctions, or ambiguous translated residues. V3J clonotypes were defined as sequences sharing an identical inferred V gene, J gene, and CDR3 amino acid sequence. To compute the percentage overlap between repertoires, the number of shared unique clonotypes was divided by the size of the smaller repertoire. RTK rarefaction, the Chao1 estimator, and Recon v2.1 estimates of unobserved clonotypes were used to assess repertoire richness. For all TCRbeta clonotypes obtained by the gDNA method from a handful of donors, generation probabilities were computed with OLGA. The clones in this table, taken by TCRdb from immuneACCESS, are in-frame only. Not every clone is retained; where verified, under half of the shortfall comes from an unresolved V gene, and the cause of the rest is unknown. V and J calls and clone size are as listed in that table; D and trimming were resolved from the DNA. The sample table contains some 2,000,000 clones; only one count was recorded for about 94% of them. 0.1% to 0.15% of the sample belongs to the ten largest clones.

Concerning this clone: What this receptor recognizes is not known. Base qualities were left out, and no much larger clone turns up one base away. The sample holds other DNA sequences that translate to the same CDR3.

From cysteine to phenylalanine, the CDR3 is 14 amino acids long. Of the read, only the CDR3 DNA is kept; its 42 bases are in frame from base 1. Deletion took 4 bases off V and 0 bases off J, with a span of 10 bases between the germline ends. CDR1 SQVTM and CDR2 ANQGSEA are derived from the germline V gene. Source material: naive CD4+ T cells sorted from blood. In light of the paper, this sample's cell subset or site label describes: CD45RA+ positively selected. The receptor was isolated from a man aged 18 to 30 in good health. The chain uses TRBV29-1 and TRBJ2-1; no D gene call is confident. The bases are TGCAGCGTTGTCAGGTCAAGCTCCTACAATGAGCAGTTCTTC. The encoded protein is CSVVRSSSYNEQFF.